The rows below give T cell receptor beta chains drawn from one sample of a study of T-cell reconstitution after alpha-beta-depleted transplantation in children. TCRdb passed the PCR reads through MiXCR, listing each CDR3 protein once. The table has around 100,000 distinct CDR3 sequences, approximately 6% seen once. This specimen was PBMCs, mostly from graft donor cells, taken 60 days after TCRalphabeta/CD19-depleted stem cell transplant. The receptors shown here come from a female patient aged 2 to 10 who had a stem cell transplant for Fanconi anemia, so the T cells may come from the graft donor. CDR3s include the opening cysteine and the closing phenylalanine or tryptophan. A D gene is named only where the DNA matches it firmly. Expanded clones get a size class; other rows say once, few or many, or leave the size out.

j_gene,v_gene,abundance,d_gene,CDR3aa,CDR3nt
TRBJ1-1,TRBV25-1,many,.,CASSDLTGPEAFF,TGTGCCAGCAGTGACTTGACAGGCCCTGAAGCTTTCTTT
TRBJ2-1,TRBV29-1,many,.,CSVNLVGDEQFF,TGCAGCGTTAACTTAGTGGGCGATGAGCAGTTCTTC
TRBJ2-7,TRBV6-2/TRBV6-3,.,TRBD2,CASSGPGLAGGRDEQYF,TGTGCCAGCAGTGGACCGGGACTAGCGGGGGGGCGCGACGAGCAGTACTTC
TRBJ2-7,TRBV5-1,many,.,CASSLEEAVYEQYF,TGCGCCAGCAGCTTGGAGGAGGCGGTCTACGAGCAGTACTTC
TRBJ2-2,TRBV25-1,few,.,CASSVIGAGRYTGELFF,TGTGCCAGCAGTGTGATAGGGGCAGGGCGTTACACCGGGGAGCTGTTTTTT
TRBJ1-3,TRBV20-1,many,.,CSASDVSGNTIYF,TGCAGTGCTAGTGATGTCTCTGGAAACACCATATATTTT
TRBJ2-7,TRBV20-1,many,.,CSASTREKDEQYF,TGCAGTGCCTCGACTAGGGAGAAGGACGAGCAGTACTTC
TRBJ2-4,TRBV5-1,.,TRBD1,CASSLGPQGGKNIQYF,TGCGCCAGCAGCTTGGGACCACAGGGGGGCAAAAACATTCAGTACTTC
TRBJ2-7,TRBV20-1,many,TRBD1,CSARTGGYEQYF,TGCAGTGCTAGGACAGGGGGCTACGAGCAGTACTTC
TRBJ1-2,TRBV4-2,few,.,CASSQANQNYGYTF,TGTGCCAGCAGCCAAGCCAACCAAAACTATGGCTACACCTTC
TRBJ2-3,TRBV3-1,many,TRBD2,CASSPRLASTDTQYF,TGTGCCAGCAGCCCCAGACTAGCTTCCACAGATACGCAGTATTTT
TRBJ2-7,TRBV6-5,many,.,CASSYLAQQYF,TGTGCCAGCAGTTACTTGGCTCAGCAGTACTTC
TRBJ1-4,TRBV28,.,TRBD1,CASRDGQEAEKLFF,TGTGCCAGCAGGGACGGACAGGAGGCTGAAAAACTGTTTTTT
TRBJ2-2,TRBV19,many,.,CASTWGTNHGELFF,TGTGCCAGTACTTGGGGGACAAATCACGGGGAGCTGTTTTTT
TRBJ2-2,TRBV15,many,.,CATSRVPGELFF,TGTGCCACCAGCAGAGTTCCCGGGGAGCTGTTTTTT
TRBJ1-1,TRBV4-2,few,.,CASSERVDGNTEAFF,TGTGCCAGCAGCGAAAGGGTAGACGGGAACACTGAAGCTTTCTTT
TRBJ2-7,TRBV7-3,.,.,CASSRGGDYEQYF,TGTGCCAGCAGTAGGGGGGGCGACTACGAGCAGTACTTC
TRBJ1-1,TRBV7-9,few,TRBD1,CAAAWDSVGTEAFF,TGTGCCGCCGCCTGGGACAGCGTGGGCACTGAAGCTTTCTTT
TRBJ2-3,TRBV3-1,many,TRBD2,CASSQNSGGADTQYF,TGTGCCAGCAGCCAGAATTCGGGAGGGGCAGATACGCAGTATTTT
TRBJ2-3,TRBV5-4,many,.,CASSEGEDTQYF,TGTGCCAGCAGCGAGGGCGAGGATACGCAGTATTTT
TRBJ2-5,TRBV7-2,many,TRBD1,CASSLLGQGGETQYF,TGTGCCAGCAGCTTACTTGGACAGGGTGGAGAGACCCAGTACTTC
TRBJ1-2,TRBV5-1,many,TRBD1,CASSPRTGEGNYGYTF,TGCGCCAGCAGCCCTAGAACAGGGGAGGGGAACTATGGCTACACCTTC
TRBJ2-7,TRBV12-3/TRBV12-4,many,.,CASSLDRVIIEQYF,TGTGCCAGCAGTTTAGACAGGGTAATAATCGAGCAGTACTTC
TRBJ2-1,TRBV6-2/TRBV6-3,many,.,CASSYPQGHEQFF,TGTGCCAGCAGTTACCCACAGGGACATGAGCAGTTCTTC
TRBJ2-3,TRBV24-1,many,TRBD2,CATSDPGGKGTDTQYF,TGTGCCACCAGTGACCCGGGGGGGAAAGGAACAGATACGCAGTATTTT
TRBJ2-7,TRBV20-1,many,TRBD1,CSVYRGRYEQYF,TGCAGTGTTTACAGGGGGCGCTACGAGCAGTACTTC
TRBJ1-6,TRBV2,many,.,CASSVDGSYNSPLHF,TGTGCCAGCAGCGTAGACGGCTCCTATAATTCACCCCTCCACTTT
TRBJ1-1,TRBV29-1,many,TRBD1,CSVDRDRVFF,TGCAGCGTGGACCGGGACAGGGTATTCTTT
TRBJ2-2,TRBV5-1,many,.,CASSLEVARVIGELFF,TGCGCCAGCAGCTTGGAGGTGGCCAGGGTGATCGGGGAGCTGTTTTTT
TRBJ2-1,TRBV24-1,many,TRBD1,CATSDLDRGPYNEQFF,TGTGCCACCAGTGATCTAGACAGGGGGCCTTACAATGAGCAGTTCTTC
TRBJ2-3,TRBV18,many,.,CASSPLASGTDTQYF,TGTGCCAGCTCACCACTTGCTAGCGGCACAGATACGCAGTATTTT
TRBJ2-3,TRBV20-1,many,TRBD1,CSANRDRGTDTQYF,TGCAGTGCTAACCGGGACAGGGGCACAGATACGCAGTATTTT
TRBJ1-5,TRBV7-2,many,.,CASSLNLGPYQPQHF,TGTGCCAGCAGCTTAAACTTGGGTCCATATCAGCCCCAGCATTTT
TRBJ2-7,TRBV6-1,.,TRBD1,CASSGRGQGNEQYF,TGTGCCAGCAGTGGCAGGGGGCAGGGTAACGAGCAGTACTTC
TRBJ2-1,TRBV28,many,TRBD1,CASTKELGWGQGSNEQFF,TGTGCCAGCACCAAAGAATTGGGGTGGGGACAGGGATCCAATGAGCAGTTCTTC
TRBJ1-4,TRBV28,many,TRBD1,CASSLYRGYDEKLFF,TGTGCCAGCAGTTTATACAGGGGGTATGATGAAAAACTGTTTTTT
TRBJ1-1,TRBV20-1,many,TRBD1,CSARDRQGWNTEAFF,TGCAGTGCTAGAGATCGACAGGGCTGGAACACTGAAGCTTTCTTT
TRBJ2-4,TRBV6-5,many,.,CASSYSPGGLAKNIQYF,TGTGCCAGCAGTTACTCGCCTGGGGGCCTAGCCAAAAACATTCAGTACTTC
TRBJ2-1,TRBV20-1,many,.,CSARRSYNEQFF,TGCAGTGCTAGACGCTCCTACAATGAGCAGTTCTTC
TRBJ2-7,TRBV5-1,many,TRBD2,CASSLLGLAYEQYF,TGCGCCAGCAGCTTGCTGGGACTAGCCTACGAGCAGTACTTC
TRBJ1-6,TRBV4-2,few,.,CASSHSGLNSPLHF,TGTGCCAGCAGCCACAGCGGACTTAATTCACCCCTCCACTTT
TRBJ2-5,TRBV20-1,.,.,CSALRGDQETQYF,TGCAGTGCTCTTCGGGGCGACCAAGAGACCCAGTACTTC
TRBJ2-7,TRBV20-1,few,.,CSAAVIRTYEQYF,TGCAGTGCGGCCGTGATTCGGACCTACGAGCAGTACTTC
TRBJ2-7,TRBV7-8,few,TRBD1,CASRPPGTGINEQYF,TGTGCCAGCAGACCGCCCGGGACAGGGATCAACGAGCAGTACTTC
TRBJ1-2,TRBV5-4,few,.,CASSLGQGYYGYTF,TGTGCCAGCAGCTTGGGCCAGGGATACTATGGCTACACCTTC